Listed here are 29 T cell receptor beta chains from one sample, sequenced in a study of cytomegalovirus exposure and HLA in healthy donors. The PCR contained 60 Vbeta and 13 Jbeta primers. This table comes from immunoSEQ multiplex PCR, and its TCRdb copy is limited to in-frame clones, with some not included. The sample yields roughly 150,000 clones, about 85% seen once. Sequenced material: PBMCs. These TCRs come from a man aged 25-40 years in good health and CMV-seropositive.

This clone was detected once. The rearrangement joins TRBV11-3 to TRBJ1-1, with D hard to call. The length of the CDR3 is 15 residues. The germline V and J ends were trimmed by 8 bases and 0 bases, with 16 bases remaining between them. CDR1 and CDR2 from the germline V gene are SGHNT and YENEEA. The CDR3 here is CASAKSPFMNTEAFF. Written as DNA, the CDR3 is TGTGCCAGCGCTAAAAGCCCCTTCATGAACACTGAAGCTTTCTTT.

In this sample, this clone turned up once. The chain links TRBV4-1 to TRBJ2-3, with 10 bases aligning to TRBD1. Trimming took 8 bases from V and 3 from J; bases not matched to a gene: 5. Germline V gives CDR1 MGHRA, CDR2 YSYEKL. This CDR3 region has 14 residues. CDR3 in amino acids: CASARQGATDTQYF. The CDR3 DNA reads as TGCGCCAGCGCGAGACAGGGGGCTACAGATACGCAGTATTTT.

The chain links TRBV5-1 to TRBJ1-4; a possible D gene is TRBD1 (6 bases). The CDR3 totals 15 residues. Germline V gene data show CDR1 as SGHRS and CDR2 as YFSETQ. The V end was cut by 0 bases, the J end by 6 bases, with 12 bases between. DNA for the CDR3: TGCGCCAGCAGCTTGGGCGGCAGGGGCGATGAAAAACTGTTTTTT. Translating it yields CASSLGGRGDEKLFF.

The rearrangement joins TRBV5-4 to TRBJ2-5; TRBD2 matches 12 bases. The trim removed 3 bases at V and 3 bases at J, leaving 0 bases unmatched. CDR3 size: 14 residues. Germline V gene data show CDR1 as SGHNT and CDR2 as YYREEE (reference sequence). The CDR3 loop is CASSWTSGKETQYF. CDR3 sequence (DNA): TGTGCCAGCAGCTGGACTAGCGGGAAAGAGACCCAGTACTTC.

This clone was observed a few times. The chain is built from TRBV6-1 and TRBJ2-7, with 10 positions matching TRBD1. V gave up 5 bases and J gave up 4 bases; unmatched junction bases: 5. CDR1 is MNHNS, CDR2 SASEGT, per germline. There are 14 residues in the CDR3. The CDR3 loop reads CASSSRDRGYEQYF. The CDR3 nucleotides are TGTGCCAGCAGTTCCCGGGACAGGGGTTACGAGCAGTACTTC.

The chain has TRBV4-3 and TRBJ2-1; 10 bases fit TRBD2. CDR1 is LGHNA, CDR2 YSLEER, per germline. This CDR3 is built from 17 residues. Trimming at V came to 0 bases and at J to 5 bases, leaving 7 bases not matched to a gene. The DNA for the CDR3 is TGCGCCAGCAGCCAAGATAGTGGGACTAGCGAAGACAATGAGCAGTTCTTC. It translates to CASSQDSGTSEDNEQFF.

V is TRBV18 and J is TRBJ2-7; TRBD2 matches 9 bases. Per the germline V gene, CDR1 is KGHSH and CDR2 is LQKENI. There are 17 residues in the CDR3. Trimming removed 4 bases from V and 2 bases from J; junction bases left unmatched: 12. CDR3 amino acids: CASSLPIGSGRPYEQYF. The CDR3 DNA reads as TGTGCCAGCTCACTCCCCATCGGAAGCGGGAGGCCCTACGAGCAGTACTTC.

This chain links TRBV7-9 with TRBJ2-1, with TRBD2 identical over 7 bases. The CDR3 runs to 16 residues. The V segment lost 2 bases and the J segment 10 bases; nucleotides outside the gene matches: 14. Germline loops: CDR1 SEHNR, CDR2 FQNEAQ (reference sequence). The CDR3 DNA reads TGTGCCAGCAGCTTATCGCTTAGAGGGAGGGGTCACGAGCAGTTCTTC. Amino acid sequence: CASSLSLRGRGHEQFF.

This chain connects TRBV10-1 to TRBJ2-5; TRBD1 agrees at 7 bases. V was pared by 5 bases and J by 9 bases, with 9 bases of the junction left unmatched. The CDR3 is 13 amino acids. Germline V lookup: CDR1 WNHNN, CDR2 SYGVQD (reference sequence). In DNA form, the CDR3 reads TGCGCCAGCAGTAGACAGGGATCGAGTCCCCAGTACTTC. Translation: CASSRQGSSPQYF.

V and J are TRBV10-3 and TRBJ1-1, with D maybe TRBD1 (6 bases). The CDR3 contains 13 residues. V dropped 10 bases and J dropped 4 bases, with 16 bases sitting between them. Germline assignment: CDR1 ENHRY and CDR2 SYGVKD. The CDR3 loop reads CATATGQFTEAFF. The CDR3 DNA sequence: TGTGCCACCGCGACAGGACAGTTCACTGAAGCTTTCTTT.

The chain's CDR3 is CASSPGSPQETQYF. CDR3 nucleotides: TGTGCCAGCTCACCCGGGAGTCCCCAAGAGACCCAGTACTTC. The V and J genes are TRBV18 and TRBJ2-5, with D possibly TRBD2 on 6 matching bases. The germline V gene encodes CDR1 KGHSH and CDR2 LQKENI. The germline V and J ends were trimmed by 3 bases and 1 base, with 9 bases remaining between them. The CDR3 sequence is 14 residues long.

The chain recombines TRBV6-5 with TRBJ2-1, with a weak D call TRBD2 (6 bases). V lost 4 bases, J lost 1 base, and 11 bases lay in between. The V gene's germline CDR1 is MNHEY and CDR2 SVGAGI. CDR3 size: 15 residues. CDR3 in amino acids: CASSSSGLSYNEQFF. CDR3 sequence (DNA): TGTGCCAGCAGTTCCTCGGGACTGTCCTACAATGAGCAGTTCTTC.

The rearrangement joins TRBV27 to TRBJ2-3; a weak D match, TRBD1 (6 bases). CDR1 is MNHEY, CDR2 SMNVEV, per germline (reference sequence). The V and J ends lost 3 bases and 0 bases respectively, with 16 bases between them. The CDR3 extends over 17 amino acids. The CDR3 here is CASSFRQGSSSTDTQYF. CDR3 nucleotide sequence: TGTGCCAGCAGTTTCAGGCAGGGGTCTTCTAGCACAGATACGCAGTATTTT.

The V gene is TRBV7-2, the J gene TRBJ1-2, with a tentative D call TRBD1 (5 bases). The ends were cut back, 2 bases at V and 1 base at J, with 5 bases in the middle. CDR1 is SGHTA, CDR2 FQGNSA, per germline. CDR3 length equals 13 residues. In DNA form, the CDR3 reads TGTGCCAGCAGCTTACAGGGTAACTATGGCTACACCTTC. It codes for CASSLQGNYGYTF.

This chain links TRBV10-2 with TRBJ2-1, with 10 positions matching TRBD2. Losses at the gene ends were 4 bases for V and 4 bases for J; bases not matched to a gene: 10. Germline V gene sequence: CDR1 WSHSY, CDR2 SAAADI. The CDR3 length is 17 residues. CDR3 residues: CASSGPPLAGVYNEQFF. The CDR3, as DNA: TGCGCCAGCAGTGGGCCCCCTCTAGCGGGAGTGTACAATGAGCAGTTCTTC.

The V call is TRBV19, the J call TRBJ1-5, with unresolved D. The CDR3 contains 13 residues. The ends were cut back, 5 bases at V and 4 bases at J, with 9 bases in the middle. Germline-derived CDR1 and CDR2 are LNHDA and SQIVND (reference sequence). CDR3 sequence reads: CASSSRLNQPQHF. CDR3 DNA: TGTGCCAGTAGTTCCCGTTTAAATCAGCCCCAGCATTTT.

J is TRBJ2-7 and V is TRBV7-2; D not resolved. CDR1 is SGHTA and CDR2 is FQGNSA in the germline V gene. Trimming left V 0 bases short and J 3 bases short, with 12 bases between. The CDR3 is 15 residues long. CDR3 residues: CASSLASGSGYEQYF. DNA for the CDR3: TGTGCCAGCAGCTTAGCGAGTGGCTCGGGCTACGAGCAGTACTTC.

V usage is TRBV5-1 and J usage is TRBJ2-1; 10 positions agree with TRBD1. The CDR3 totals 16 residues. Germline loops: CDR1 SGHRS, CDR2 YFSETQ. The junction had 12 bases not matched to a gene; V was cut back by 4 bases and J by 8 bases. CDR3 nucleotides: TGCGCCAGCAGCCGCACCTTGGGACAGGGGAGGGATGAGCAGTTCTTC. It yields the protein CASSRTLGQGRDEQFF.

V gene TRBV5-4 combines with J gene TRBJ1-1; 7 positions agree with TRBD1. The CDR3 runs 15 residues. J gave up 4 bases and V 3 bases, and 9 bases lay outside the gene matches. Germline V lookup: CDR1 SGHNT, CDR2 YYREEE (reference sequence). The CDR3 DNA sequence: TGTGCCAGCAGCTGGAGACAGGGTCTAGCCACTGAAGCTTTCTTT. This encodes CASSWRQGLATEAFF.

The V gene is TRBV5-1, the J gene TRBJ2-3; 9 bases are a match to TRBD1. The junction had 3 bases not matched to a gene; V was cut back by 1 base and J by 3 bases. The CDR3 length is 15 residues. Germline assignment: CDR1 SGHRS and CDR2 YFSETQ. Here the CDR3 reads CASSLRGQGTDTQYF. In DNA form, the CDR3 reads TGCGCCAGCAGCTTGAGGGGACAGGGAACAGATACGCAGTATTTT. Looking up the rest from reference TRBV5-1 and TRBJ2-3 gives the full variable domain: KAGVTQTPRYLIKTRGQQVTLSCSPISGHRSVSWYQQTPGQGLQFLFEYFSETQRNKGNFPGRFSGRQFSNSRSEMNVSTLELGDSALYLCASSLRGQGTDTQYFGPGTRLTVL.

This rearrangement joins TRBV19 to TRBJ1-1; weak D call: TRBD1 (6 bases). The CDR3 contains 12 residues. Germline CDR1 is LNHDA and CDR2 is SQIVND (reference sequence). The germline V and J ends were trimmed by 10 bases and 2 bases, with 11 bases remaining between them. CDR3 in DNA: TGTGCCACCTTACAGGGAAACACTGAAGCTTTCTTT. Translation: CATLQGNTEAFF. Drawing the rest from reference TRBV19 and TRBJ1-1, the complete variable domain is DGGITQSPKYLFRKEGQNVTLSCEQNLNHDAMYWYRQDPGQGLRLIYYSQIVNDFQKGDIAEGYSVSREKKESFPLTVTSAQKNPTAFYLCATLQGNTEAFFGQGTRLTVV.

This clone was picked up one time. The rearrangement uses TRBV19 and TRBJ2-1, with D perhaps TRBD1 (5 bases). Germline V gene lookup returns CDR1 LNHDA and CDR2 SQIVND (reference sequence). The CDR3 length is 14 residues. Trimming took 7 bases from V and 4 from J, leaving 14 bases between them. The CDR3 region has the DNA TGTGCCAGTAAGCAGGGTCCCTTTTACAATGAGCAGTTCTTC. Protein: CASKQGPFYNEQFF.

As regards this clone: The germline gene is not matched at one end of the junction; a read error may be the cause. This sequence joins TRBV7-9 and TRBJ2-7; TRBD2 matches at 12 bases. The CDR3 is 15 amino acids. Germline assignment: CDR1 SEHNR and CDR2 FQNEAQ (reference sequence). CDR3 loop: CSSSSGLAGWYEQYF. In DNA, the CDR3 is TGTTCCAGCAGCTCCGGACTAGCGGGATGGTACGAGCAGTACTTC.

This rearrangement joins TRBV9 to TRBJ2-3; 7 bases agree with TRBD1. There are 17 residues in the CDR3. CDR1 and CDR2 (germline): SGDLS, YYNGEE. V lost 3 bases, J lost 6 bases, and 16 bases stayed unmatched. The CDR3 spells CASSAKDSDRPSDTQYF. The CDR3 DNA follows: TGTGCCAGCAGCGCGAAAGATTCGGACAGGCCCTCGGATACGCAGTATTTT.

CDR3 sequence (DNA): TGTGCCAGTATGGCGGGAGGTACCACAGATACGCAGTATTTT. Its protein product is CASMAGGTTDTQYF. V gene TRBV19 combines with J gene TRBJ2-3; 8 positions agree with TRBD2. This CDR3 contains 14 residues. V dropped 7 bases and J dropped 2; count of bases not matched to a gene: 5. Germline V CDR1 and CDR2: LNHDA, SQIVND (reference sequence).

The rearrangement uses TRBV6-6 and TRBJ2-5, with a weak D call TRBD2 (6 bases). V lost 7 bases, J lost 4 bases, and 16 bases lay in between. This CDR3 spans 14 amino acids. Germline CDR1 reads MNHNY; CDR2 reads SVGAGI (reference sequence). Here the CDR3 reads CASMRGGFRETQYF. The DNA of the CDR3 is TGTGCCAGCATGCGTGGGGGGTTTAGAGAGACCCAGTACTTC.

V usage is TRBV4-3 and J usage is TRBJ2-5, with D unclear. Trimming removed 0 bases from V and 4 bases from J, with 12 bases in between. Germline V CDR1 and CDR2: LGHNA, YSLEER. This CDR3 comprises 15 residues. CDR3 DNA sequence: TGCGCCAGCAGCCAAGAACCCGCGCAAAGAGAGACCCAGTACTTC. This gives the protein CASSQEPAQRETQYF.

For this clone: One end of the junction is discordant with germline, which a read error may explain. The chain uses TRBV14 and TRBJ2-4; D is possibly TRBD1 (6 bases). From germline, CDR1 is SGHDN and CDR2 FVKESK. This CDR3 is 12 amino acids long. The CDR3 is CASSQTGYIRYF. DNA for the CDR3: TGTGCCAGCAGCCAGACAGGATACATTCGGTACTTC.

The V call is TRBV7-6, the J call TRBJ1-1; no reliable D call. The CDR3 is 11 amino acids. Germline CDR1 SGHVS, CDR2 FNYEAQ. Trimming left V 4 bases short and J 11 bases short, with 11 bases between. The CDR3: CASSSGSGAFF. As DNA, the CDR3 is TGTGCCAGCAGCTCGGGCTCGGGGGCTTTCTTT.